This passage covers 8 T cell receptor beta chains from one sample sequenced in a study of Ad26.COV2.S vaccination and SARS-CoV-2 variants. Treatment defined: over 15 received Ad26.COV2.S at low or high dose, single or two shots; 5 received placebo; per-sample allocation not given. At day 63 after the first vaccine or placebo injection, samples were drawn. Using immunoSEQ multiplex PCR, the repertoire was profiled, and TCRdb retains in-frame clones only, with some absent. This table has 350,000 to 450,000 clones, approximately 90% appearing once. Sequences were derived from peripheral blood, sampled in a trial of Ad26.COV2.S vaccine versus placebo. All receptors derive from a person between 18 and 65 years old who received the Ad26.COV2.S COVID-19 vaccine or a placebo.

CDR3 protein: CATTRGGERYGYTF. The CDR3 nucleotides are TGTGCCACCACCCGGGGAGGGGAGCGTTATGGCTACACCTTC. The chain combines TRBV15 with TRBJ1-2; a possible D gene is TRBD1 (5 bases). The CDR3 extends over 14 amino acids. Germline CDR1 reads LNHNV; CDR2 reads YYDKDF (reference sequence). V was shortened by 7 bases and J by 5 bases, with 17 bases between the two germline ends.

The V gene is TRBV28, the J gene TRBJ1-2, with 7 bases lining up with TRBD1. Unmatched junction bases numbered 7, after V lost 10 bases and J lost 5 bases. The CDR3 runs 12 residues. Per the germline V gene, CDR1 is MDHEN and CDR2 is SYDVKM. The CDR3 here is CAISGQRYGYTF. The CDR3 nucleotides read TGTGCCATCTCGGGACAGCGGTATGGCTACACCTTC.

In regard to this clone: Compared with germline, one end of the junction differs, possibly owing to a read error. The gene calls are TRBV9 and TRBJ2-1; weak D call: TRBD2 (5 bases). Per the germline V gene, CDR1 is SGDLS and CDR2 is YYNGEE. The CDR3 spans 14 residues. The CDR3 bases are TGTGCCAGCAGCGTAGATTCCGCCCTCGGGGAGCGGTTCTTC. Protein product: CASSVDSALGERFF.

The chain joins TRBV29-1 to TRBJ2-7; no clear D. The CDR3 sequence is 13 residues long. Trimming removed 6 bases at V and 6 bases at J, with 18 bases between. CDR1 is SQVTM, CDR2 ANQGSEA, per germline. The CDR3 protein is CSVANTRRSEQYF. CDR3 in DNA: TGCAGCGTAGCCAATACAAGACGCTCCGAGCAGTACTTC.

The chain links TRBV5-6 to TRBJ1-2, with no clear D. In germline, CDR1 is SGHDT, CDR2 YYEEEE. CDR3 length: 14 residues. V dropped 3 bases and J dropped 2 bases, with 11 bases sitting between them. The CDR3 sequence: CASSSRTGNYGYTF. The CDR3 DNA reads as TGTGCCAGCAGCTCAAGGACGGGGAACTATGGCTACACCTTC. The whole variable domain, filled in from reference TRBV5-6 and TRBJ1-2, reads DAGVTQSPTHLIKTRGQQVTLRCSPKSGHDTVSWYQQALGQGPQFIFQYYEEEERQRGNFPDRFSGHQFPNYSSELNVNALLLGDSALYLCASSSRTGNYGYTFGSGTRLTVV.

The rearrangement uses TRBV6-5 and TRBJ1-1; D not certain. With 0 bases removed from V and 1 base from J, the gap between germline ends came to 6 bases. Germline V gene data show CDR1 as MNHEY and CDR2 as SVGAGI. The CDR3 covers 14 residues. This CDR3 is CASSYSTRNTEAFF. CDR3 in DNA: TGTGCCAGCAGTTACTCGACCCGGAACACTGAAGCTTTCTTT.

V usage is TRBV5-1 and J usage is TRBJ2-1, with D perhaps given as TRBD1 or TRBD2 (5 bases each). CDR1 and CDR2 from the germline V gene are SGHRS and YFSETQ. Trimming stripped 0 bases from V and 5 bases from J, with 15 bases between. This CDR3 has 16 residues. CDR3 region: CASSLVGGAENNEQFF. CDR3 nucleotides: TGCGCCAGCAGCTTGGTTGGGGGAGCAGAAAACAATGAGCAGTTCTTC.

This clone was recorded only once. The V and J genes are TRBV21-1 and TRBJ1-1; TRBD1, the table's D call, was not compared with the DNA. TRBV21-1 is a recognized pseudogene. This CDR3 region has 14 residues. CDR3 bases: TGTGCCAGCAGCATAAAGACAGAGAACACTGAAGCTTTCTTT. Encoded protein: CASSIKTENTEAFF.